What follows describes a single T cell receptor beta chain. Skipping T cell sorting, the study isolated total RNA directly from whole blood. This sample stems from a study of monozygotic twins with inflammatory bowel disease. Following a re-call of the 5' RACE reads, TCRdb has one entry per CDR3 protein and lacks DNA. The repertoire table contains around 450,000 distinct CDR3 sequences. Sequencing input: blood. This receptor was identified in a human donor with ulcerative colitis or Crohn's disease, or a healthy co-twin of an affected twin (not recorded which).

The CDR3 is CASSSGAGETQYF. The J gene is TRBJ2-5, the V gene TRBV5-5; TCRdb designates TRBD1, a call that cannot be tested without DNA. The germline gives CDR1 SGHKS, CDR2 YYEKEE (reference sequence). The CDR3 sequence is 13 residues long.